These T cell receptor beta chains were read from a single sample in a study of T cells in Graves' hyperthyroidism and ophthalmopathy. TCRdb ran MiXCR on the multiplex PCR reads and lists one entry per CDR3 protein. The sample has 690,000 or so distinct CDR3 sequences, around a sixth seen once. Material: blood. These receptors were taken from a woman in her 50s with Graves' hyperthyroidism that later progressed to Graves' ophthalmopathy. Each CDR3 is given with its conserved first and last residue. The order of the fields is V gene, clone size, D gene, J gene, CDR3 DNA, CDR3 protein. D genes are given only for firm matches. Some rows mark clone size as missing; the rest say once, few, many or name a class of expanded clone.

V: TRBV6-1
size: NA
D: NA
J: TRBJ2-5
DNA: TGTGCCAGCACCCCCCGGGTGTGGGAGGCCGGAGAGACCCAGTACTTC
CDR3: CASTPRVWEAGETQYF

V: TRBV6-1
size: many
D: TRBD1
J: TRBJ1-1
DNA: TGTGCCAGCACCAAGGCCCCAGGAGTACCAGGGGGCACTGAAGCTTTCTTT
CDR3: CASTKAPGVPGGTEAFF

V: TRBV13
size: NA
D: NA
J: TRBJ1-6
DNA: TGTGCCAGCAGCTTGGGGACGGTTTATAATTCACCCCTCCACTTT
CDR3: CASSLGTVYNSPLHF

V: TRBV12-3/TRBV12-4
size: NA
D: TRBD1
J: TRBJ1-5
DNA: TGTGCCAGCAGCCCCAGGGACAGGAAAAATCAGCCCCAGCATTTT
CDR3: CASSPRDRKNQPQHF

V: TRBV20-1
size: few
D: NA
J: TRBJ2-1
DNA: TGCAGTGCTAGGGGGTGGGGCCGTTACAATGAGCAGTTCTTC
CDR3: CSARGWGRYNEQFF

V: TRBV19
size: NA
D: NA
J: TRBJ2-5
DNA: TGTGCCAGTAGTACAGGACGGTACCAAGAGAGCCAGTACTTC
CDR3: CASSTGRYQESQYF

V: TRBV12-3/TRBV12-4
size: NA
D: NA
J: TRBJ1-1
DNA: TGTGCCAGCAACCCTACCGGGGCTGGGGCCACTGAAGCTTTCTTT
CDR3: CASNPTGAGATEAFF

V: TRBV12-3/TRBV12-4
size: many
D: NA
J: TRBJ2-3
DNA: TGTGCCAGCAGCCTACGCGGGACGTCTCGAGATACGCAGTATTTT
CDR3: CASSLRGTSRDTQYF

V: TRBV20-1
size: many
D: NA
J: TRBJ1-1
DNA: TGCAGTGCTAGAAGACCCGGGCCAGGAATGATTGAAGCTTTCTTT
CDR3: CSARRPGPGMIEAFF

V: TRBV9
size: NA
D: NA
J: TRBJ2-2
DNA: TGTGCCAGCAGCTTCACTCGGCAGGCCACCGGGGAGCTGTTTTTT
CDR3: CASSFTRQATGELFF

V: TRBV27
size: few
D: NA
J: TRBJ1-5
DNA: TGTGCCAGCAGTCTGTCCCGGGAATATCAGCCCCAGCATTTT
CDR3: CASSLSREYQPQHF

V: TRBV2
size: NA
D: NA
J: TRBJ2-2
DNA: TGTGCCAGCAGTGAAGGGGGGGACGGGGAGCTGTTTTTT
CDR3: CASSEGGDGELFF

V: TRBV11-3
size: many
D: NA
J: TRBJ2-7
DNA: TGTGCCAGCAGCTTAGGGGTAGGGAGCTCCTACGAGCAGTACTTC
CDR3: CASSLGVGSSYEQYF

V: TRBV15
size: NA
D: NA
J: TRBJ1-2
DNA: TGTGCCACCAGCAGAGATTTCTCTTACGACTACACCTTC
CDR3: CATSRDFSYDYTF

V: TRBV6-4
size: once
D: NA
J: TRBJ2-1
DNA: TGTGCCAGCCGCCGGCAGGGGATGGGTGAGCAGTTCTTC
CDR3: CASRRQGMGEQFF

V: TRBV28
size: few
D: NA
J: TRBJ2-5
DNA: TGTGCCAGCAGTTTACCCCTTCCCCAAGAGACCCAGTACTTC
CDR3: CASSLPLPQETQYF